Given below is one T cell receptor beta chain in context. Its antigen remains undetermined. One base away there is no much larger clone; base qualities are not given. Collaborating institutions collected whole blood in K2EDTA tubes following their own protocols. For TCRbeta analysis, collaborators shipped samples in one of three forms: frozen whole blood, isolated PBMCs, or DNA extracted from either of those sample types. The sample comes from a study of blood T cell repertoires in COVID-19 (dated by TCRdb to the early 2020s). With respect to the entire study: Collaborator samples came from the United States, Italy and Spain and covered acute and convalescent phases of COVID-19. The prospective study material was composed of cDNA or gDNA derived from T cells, B-cell-depleted T cells, or PBMCs. Subjects who had been exposed to COVID-19, were actively infected with it, or had recovered from it provided the deeply sampled blood TCRbeta repertoires that made up the dataset. A freely available public database, intended as a resource for researchers studying the immune response to SARS-CoV-2, is where the repertoires were released. Samples were obtained from the ongoing ImmuneRACE study (first 160 participants) and from approximately 1,200 subjects provided by 6 global collaborators. Nearly every sample came with metadata listing a de-identified subject ID, COVID-19 status, age in years and sex. HLA class I and class II types, where available, came from metadata supplied by the sample provider rather than from assay-based typing.

Study-level results and caveats: The amount of clinical and demographic metadata varied by source and participant and was provided uncurated.

The CDR3 goes from the cysteine to the phenylalanine over 16 residues. Only the CDR3 region is kept as DNA, spanning 48 bases read in frame from base 1. V lost 4 bases and J lost 6 bases; the stretch between them is 22 bases long. CDR1 SGHRS and CDR2 YFSETQ were looked up in the germline V gene. TCRbeta CDR3 regions were amplified from genomic DNA by means of the immunoSEQ Assay, a bias-controlled multiplex PCR. The source study handled its data this way. The number of nucleated cells in each sample was estimated by amplification of reference gene primers within the assay. Sequence reads were collapsed and filtered to measure the absolute abundance of every unique TCRbeta CDR3 rearrangement. For each sample, productive Simpson clonality was calculated by taking the square root of Simpson's diversity index across productive rearrangements. TCRdb limited this immuneACCESS table to in-frame rearrangements with V and J called. A share of clones is missing; checked studies link under half to unresolved V genes, and the rest is unexplained. V, J and clone size derive from that table, while D and trimming were established from the DNA sequence. This sample comprises about 220,000 clones, 82% of them detected only once. Of the sample, 3% to 4.5% falls within the top ten clones.

This chain is built from TRBV5-1 and TRBJ1-2, with TRBD1 as a weak D call on 6 bases. The sample taken for sequencing was peripheral blood. This clonotype was obtained from a woman older than 75 with acute or convalescent COVID-19. The DNA reads as follows: TGCGCCAGCAGCGTATCCGGGGCAGGGGTAGGGGATGGCTACACCTTC. The resulting protein is CASSVSGAGVGDGYTF.